This T cell receptor (beta chain) was profiled in a study of tumor-infiltrating lymphocytes in localized non-small cell lung cancer. In regard to this clone: As yet, its antigen is unknown.

The CDR3 is made up of 13 amino acids. Per the germline V gene, CDR1 is LNHDA and CDR2 is SQIVND (reference sequence). V was clipped by 5 bases and J by 3 bases; unmatched bases: 3. Study conclusions and caveats: TCRbeta sequencing showed higher T cell infiltration in tumors than uninvolved lung. No link was found between tumor T-cell fraction and recurrence-free survival. Immunotypes IM1 and IM2 had similar TCR-derived T-cell fractions.

Profiled with immunoSEQ multiplex PCR; TCRdb holds only in-frame clones, not every one. The sample consists of about 23,000 clones, roughly 66% of them appearing once. The sample consisted of lung tumor tissue. The rearrangement uses TRBV19 and TRBJ1-2; 7 nucleotides align to TRBD1. This receptor was identified in a human donor with non-small cell lung cancer. DNA for the CDR3: TGTGCCAGTAGTCGGGACAGAGACTATGGCTACACCTTC. It is translated as CASSRDRDYGYTF.